Listed below are T cell receptor beta chains from one sample, sequenced in a study of blood T cell repertoires in COVID-19. TCRdb's copy holds only in-frame clones and misses some; the assay was immunoSEQ multiplex PCR. The sample shows under 300,000 clones, about nine tenths of them seen only once. Sequenced material: peripheral blood. The receptors come from a woman in her twenties or thirties with COVID-19, enrolled during active disease. The CDR3 runs from the conserved cysteine through the conserved F or W. D genes are given only for firm matches. Expanded clones get a size class; other rows say once, few or many, or leave the size out.

j_call | cdr3_length | clone_size | d_call | v_call | cdr3_aa | cdr3_nt
TRBJ1-3 | 14 | - | - | TRBV6-5 | CAGSRDYSGNTIYF | TGTGCCGGCTCGCGGGATTACTCTGGAAACACCATATATTTT
TRBJ1-6 | 16 | few | - | TRBV4-2 | CASSQVGEIYNSPLHF | TGTGCCAGCAGCCAAGTCGGGGAGATCTATAATTCACCCCTCCACTTT
TRBJ2-1 | 14 | - | - | TRBV5-3 | CARSLDSSYNEQFF | TGTGCCAGAAGCTTGGACAGCTCCTACAATGAGCAGTTCTTC
TRBJ1-2 | 12 | - | - | TRBV7-2 | CASSPGVYGYTF | TGTGCCAGCAGCCCAGGGGTGTATGGCTACACCTTC
TRBJ2-5 | 15 | - | TRBD2 | TRBV5-1 | CASSLSLMGGETQYF | TGCGCCAGCAGCTTGTCCTTGATGGGGGGGGAGACCCAGTACTTC
TRBJ1-1 | 14 | - | - | TRBV28 | CASSWQGTNTEAFF | TGTGCCAGCAGTTGGCAGGGAACGAACACTGAAGCTTTCTTT
TRBJ1-2 | 15 | - | TRBD1 | TRBV7-9 | CASSLRTGDPYGYTF | TGTGCCAGCAGCTTAAGGACAGGGGACCCCTATGGCTACACCTTC
TRBJ2-1 | 16 | - | TRBD1 | TRBV7-9 | CASSFSGQVLYNEQFF | TGTGCCAGCAGCTTTTCCGGACAGGTACTATACAATGAGCAGTTCTTC
TRBJ2-3 | 15 | few | - | TRBV7-9 | CASSTAILAMDTQYF | TGTGCCAGCAGCACCGCTATCCTTGCGATGGATACGCAGTATTTT
TRBJ2-3 | 13 | once | - | TRBV24-1 | CATSDSGPDTQYF | TGTGCCACCAGTGATTCAGGGCCAGATACGCAGTATTTT
TRBJ1-2 | 14 | - | - | TRBV3-1/TRBV3-2 | CASSWTGGNYGYTF | TGTGCCAGCAGCTGGACGGGGGGGAACTATGGCTACACCTTC
TRBJ2-3 | 14 | - | TRBD1 | TRBV9 | CASSGGQYTDTQYF | TGTGCCAGCAGCGGGGGACAGTACACAGATACGCAGTATTTT
TRBJ1-2 | 15 | - | TRBD1 | TRBV9 | CASSALTGGRYGYTF | TGTGCCAGCAGCGCGCTCACAGGGGGCAGGTATGGCTACACCTTC
TRBJ2-1 | 12 | - | - | TRBV19 | CASSMRTLERFF | TGTGCCAGTAGTATGAGAACTCTCGAGCGGTTCTTC
TRBJ2-7 | 15 | few | - | TRBV7-9 | CASSFDFGALREQYF | TGTGCCAGCAGCTTTGATTTTGGGGCTCTAAGGGAGCAGTACTTC
TRBJ2-3 | 14 | - | - | TRBV30 | CAWTAGIATDTQYF | TGTGCCTGGACCGCCGGGATCGCTACAGATACGCAGTATTTT
TRBJ1-6 | 14 | - | TRBD1 | TRBV27 | CASSSGQAYSPLHF | TGTGCCAGCAGTTCAGGACAGGCCTATTCACCCCTCCACTTT
TRBJ1-1 | 12 | - | - | TRBV12-3/TRBV12-4 | CVSSSVSSEAFF | TGTGTCAGCAGTTCCGTGAGCTCTGAAGCTTTCTTT
TRBJ1-1 | 15 | - | TRBD1 | TRBV6-5 | CASIRTGGWGTEAFF | TGTGCCAGCATTCGTACAGGGGGCTGGGGCACTGAAGCTTTCTTT
TRBJ2-2 | 17 | - | TRBD2 | TRBV9 | CASSPGRTQTNTGELFF | TGTGCCAGCAGCCCCGGGAGGACACAAACGAACACCGGGGAGCTGTTTTTT
TRBJ1-1 | 14 | - | TRBD1 | TRBV10-1 | CASSLGQGGGGAFF | TGCGCCAGCAGTTTGGGACAGGGTGGAGGGGGAGCTTTCTTT
TRBJ2-7 | 13 | - | TRBD1 | TRBV5-1 | CASSLTGAYEQYF | TGCGCCAGCAGCTTGACAGGGGCGTACGAGCAGTACTTC
TRBJ1-5 | 13 | - | - | TRBV3-1/TRBV3-2 | CASSQFIHQPQHF | TGTGCCAGCAGCCAATTCATCCATCAGCCCCAGCATTTT
TRBJ1-1 | 14 | - | - | TRBV19 | CASSIGQTNTEAFF | TGTGCCAGTAGTATAGGACAGACGAACACTGAAGCTTTCTTT
TRBJ1-1 | 13 | - | - | TRBV6-1 | CASSEYKKTEAFF | TGTGCCAGCAGTGAATACAAGAAAACTGAAGCTTTCTTT
TRBJ2-3 | 14 | - | TRBD1 | TRBV27 | CASSDRGITDTQYF | TGTGCCAGCAGTGACAGGGGAATAACAGATACGCAGTATTTT
TRBJ2-3 | 18 | - | TRBD2 | TRBV6-4 | CASSDPRASGGGTDTQYF | TGTGCCAGCAGTGACCCGAGAGCTAGCGGGGGGGGCACAGATACGCAGTATTTT
TRBJ2-7 | 12 | once | - | TRBV10-2 | CATRTRAYEQYF | TGCGCCACCAGGACACGAGCCTACGAGCAGTACTTC
TRBJ2-1 | 13 | - | - | TRBV5-6 | CASSWGGPGEQFF | TGTGCCAGCAGCTGGGGGGGCCCTGGGGAGCAGTTCTTC
TRBJ1-2 | 11 | - | - | TRBV5-6 | CASSYQYGYTF | TGTGCCAGCAGCTATCAATATGGCTACACCTTC
TRBJ2-2 | 14 | - | TRBD1 | TRBV2 | CASSDYRGTGELFF | TGTGCCAGCAGTGATTACAGGGGCACCGGGGAGCTGTTTTTT
TRBJ1-4 | 15 | - | TRBD1 | TRBV7-9 | CASSLIQGSAEKLFF | TGTGCCAGCAGCTTAATACAGGGGTCGGCGGAAAAACTGTTTTTT
TRBJ2-1 | 15 | - | TRBD2 | TRBV7-8 | CASSSLAGEGDEQFF | TGTGCCAGCAGCTCGCTAGCGGGGGAAGGAGATGAGCAGTTCTTC
TRBJ2-2 | 18 | - | - | TRBV10-1 | CASSGSSTKPLNTGELFF | TGCGCCAGCAGTGGCTCCTCCACTAAACCCCTGAACACCGGGGAGCTGTTTTTT
TRBJ2-7 | 14 | - | - | TRBV27 | CASSSRLDPYEQYF | TGTGCCAGCAGCTCCCGACTAGACCCCTACGAGCAGTACTTC